These T cell receptor beta chains were read from a single sample in a study of technical replicates of blood from several donors. Assay used: immunoSEQ multiplex PCR; TCRdb lists only in-frame clones, some missing. The sample contains under 90,000 clones, more than 95% of which appear only once. The source material was T cells isolated from PBMCs. These receptors all come from a human donor in good health. Each CDR3 is given with its conserved first and last residue.

V	J	length	CDR3
TRBV27	TRBJ1-3	14	CASSISLSGNTIYF
TRBV28	TRBJ1-5	15	CASSWTGTSNQPQHF
TRBV7-9	TRBJ2-7	15	CASSQGPRHPYEQYF
TRBV4-1	TRBJ1-4	17	CASSRQGLIPWNEKLFF
TRBV28	TRBJ1-5	14	CASISAGEHQPQHF
TRBV27	TRBJ1-1	15	CASSLGGLGGTEAFF
TRBV10-3	TRBJ2-6	17	CAISESMTDSGANVLTF
TRBV7-8	TRBJ2-7	14	CASSPVQGPYEQYF
TRBV7-9	TRBJ2-7	14	CASSLLAGNYEQYF
TRBV9	TRBJ2-1	14	CASSVDLRVDEQFF
TRBV5-1	TRBJ2-7	15	CASSYGLADTYEQYF
TRBV11-2	TRBJ2-3	18	CASSSTPGSGGYTDTQYF
TRBV5-1	TRBJ2-7	12	CASTDNYYEQYF
TRBV27	TRBJ2-2	20	CASSLWASGGSSFFTGELFF
TRBV11-2	TRBJ2-1	15	CASSFISADYNEQFF
TRBV6-1	TRBJ1-2	13	CASSERGLYGYTF
TRBV29-1	TRBJ1-2	9	CSVSEGYTF
TRBV7-2	TRBJ1-1	15	CASSLSARVNTEAFF
TRBV9	TRBJ1-1	13	CASSVEGRTEAFF
TRBV5-1	TRBJ2-2	20	CASSSDSAVAGYANTGELFF
TRBV6-4	TRBJ1-1	13	CASSARMNTEAFF
TRBV19	TRBJ1-2	13	CASKKGTEDGYTF
TRBV7-2	TRBJ2-2	17	CASSSTGGQGGSGELFF
TRBV10-3	TRBJ1-1	13	CAIRNQENTEAFF
TRBV27	TRBJ2-7	14	CASSFAGGRHEQYF
TRBV5-4	TRBJ1-2	14	CASSFGTGARGYTF
TRBV29-1	TRBJ2-3	15	CSVFPTSRFTDTQYF
TRBV11-2	TRBJ1-6	16	CASSLDRGNYNSPLHF
TRBV6-5	TRBJ2-1	16	CASSSRQGRPYNEQFF
TRBV4-2	TRBJ1-1	15	CASSQGGKVNTEAFF
TRBV9	TRBJ2-1	13	CASSGGGENEQFF
TRBV5-4	TRBJ1-1	17	CASSRGPATAFGDEAFF
TRBV28	TRBJ2-7	12	CASSLLAREQYF
TRBV7-8	TRBJ1-2	17	CASSHRTKGTGLFGYTF
TRBV5-1	TRBJ1-2	15	CASSLARGSLNGYTF
TRBV19	TRBJ1-2	15	CASSPGQGKDYGYTF
TRBV5-4	TRBJ2-7	13	CASSLEHSYEQYF
TRBV2	TRBJ1-1	13	CASSEALRTEAFF
TRBV21-1	TRBJ2-7	16	CASSKCRPGQTYEQYF
TRBV6-5	TRBJ1-5	12	CASSSGLGTRHF
TRBV2	TRBJ2-1	14	CASKSAGGLHEQFF
TRBV6-5	TRBJ1-2	13	CASSPDRVYGYTF